This T cell receptor beta chain was identified in a study of cytomegalovirus exposure and HLA in healthy donors. This CDR3 region has 13 residues. Germline V gives CDR1 SNHLY, CDR2 FYNNEI. The V end lost 10 bases, the J end lost 5 bases, and 17 bases lay between the germline ends. To note about this clone: Its antigen remains unknown.

Primers included in the PCR were 60 Vbeta and 13 Jbeta primers. Profiling relied on immunoSEQ multiplex PCR, and the TCRdb table lists in-frame clones only, not all of them. The data show about 90,000 clones, about four fifths seen once. Study observations and caveats: Donors belonging to an Asian-associated ancestry cluster reportedly showed fewer N-insertions in productive TCRs than the approximately 700-donor mean, according to what a later analysis found. In a later analysis, TCR beta V- and J-gene trimming was associated with a missense DCLRE1C variant. A prior analysis recorded that most TCR beta V segments were productive about 90% or about 30% of the time. A list of about 180 TCR beta chains associated with cytomegalovirus was given.

The specimen sequenced was PBMCs. The genes are TRBV2 and TRBJ1-1; D perhaps matches TRBD1 (6 bases). This receptor was identified in a young man in good health and CMV-seronegative. The CDR3 loop reads CATQDSPATEAFF. The CDR3, as DNA: TGTGCCACCCAGGACAGTCCGGCTACTGAAGCTTTCTTT.